This passage covers 26 T cell receptor beta chains from one sample sequenced in a study of blood T cell repertoires in COVID-19. The table came from immunoSEQ multiplex PCR; TCRdb's copy has only in-frame clones and leaves some out. The sample shows roughly 360,000 clones, around 87% of them seen only once. The specimen was PBMCs or T cells enriched from blood (not recorded which). The receptors originated from a woman younger than 45 with acute COVID-19.

The V gene is TRBV6-1, the J gene TRBJ1-5, with TRBD1 matching 8 bases. In germline, CDR1 is MNHNS, CDR2 SASEGT. This CDR3 has 20 amino acids. The V segment lost 2 bases and the J segment 2 bases; nucleotides outside the gene matches: 17. CDR3 bases: TGTGCCAGCAGTGAAAGGTCAGGGGGCGATCTAGCCTCCGGCAATCAGCCCCAGCATTTT. Protein: CASSERSGGDLASGNQPQHF.

The genes are TRBV7-3 and TRBJ2-3, with 9 bases identical to TRBD2. The germline V gene encodes CDR1 SGHTA and CDR2 FQGTGA. The CDR3 loop spans 15 amino acids. V shed 8 bases, J shed 3 bases, and the junction held 9 bases outside the gene matches. The CDR3: CASSFSGGKTDTQYF. DNA of the CDR3: TGTGCCAGCTCCTTTAGCGGGGGAAAGACAGATACGCAGTATTTT.

This chain uses TRBV15 with TRBJ1-1, with a tentative D call TRBD1 (5 bases). CDR3 length: 15 amino acids. Germline CDR1 LNHNV, CDR2 YYDKDF (reference sequence). V was shortened by 1 base and J by 1 base, with 10 bases between the two germline ends. Here the CDR3 DNA reads TGTGCCACCAGCAGAGGGGTAGGGGAGAACACTGAAGCTTTCTTT. It encodes CATSRGVGENTEAFF.

The chain couples TRBV5-1 to TRBJ1-2, with a weak D call TRBD1 (6 bases). Germline CDR1 and CDR2: SGHRS and YFSETQ. The CDR3 loop spans 14 amino acids. V was shortened by 4 bases and J by 3 bases, with 13 bases between the two germline ends. The CDR3 DNA reads as TGCGCCAGCAGCAGGACAGCCGACTACTATGGCTACACCTTC. Protein: CASSRTADYYGYTF.

The chain couples TRBV30 to TRBJ1-5; D might be TRBD1 (5 bases). The CDR3 is 14 residues long. CDR1 is GTSNPN and CDR2 is SVGIG in the germline V gene (reference sequence). The V gene lost 0 bases and the J gene lost 9 bases, with 15 bases spanning the gap. CDR3 in DNA: TGTGCCTGGAGTGTACCGGCAGGGTCGGGGCCCCAGCATTTT. Protein sequence: CAWSVPAGSGPQHF. The full variable domain, with the rest looked up from reference TRBV30 and TRBJ1-5, is SQTIHQWPATLVQPVGSPLSLECTVEGTSNPNLYWYRQAAGRGLQLLFYSVGIGQISSEVPQNLSASRPQDRQFILSSKKLLLSDSGFYLCAWSVPAGSGPQHFGDGTRLSIL.

The chain couples TRBV7-3 to TRBJ1-2; possible D gene TRBD1, 5 bases. The CDR3 runs 13 residues. Trimming left V 1 base short and J 6 bases short, with 9 bases between. The germline gives CDR1 SGHTA, CDR2 FQGTGA. In nucleotides, the CDR3 is TGTGCCAGCAGCTTAAGGGCAGGGCATGGCTACACCTTC. Protein: CASSLRAGHGYTF.

With respect to this clone: In the same sample, other DNA sequences code for this CDR3. V gene TRBV19 combines with J gene TRBJ1-2; 7 bases map to TRBD1. Germline V gene data show CDR1 as LNHDA and CDR2 as SQIVND (reference sequence). After removal of 8 bases from V and 2 bases from J, the junction contained 5 bases not matched to a gene. CDR3 length: 13 amino acids. In nucleotides, the CDR3 is TGTGCCAGTTCGCCGACAGGGAACTATGGCTACACCTTC. Translated, it gives CASSPTGNYGYTF.

This chain links TRBV7-2 with TRBJ1-2; D perhaps matches TRBD1 (6 bases). V dropped 3 bases and J dropped 6 bases, with 11 bases sitting between them. Looked up from germline, CDR1 is SGHTA and CDR2 is FQGNSA. CDR3 length: 13 amino acids. The CDR3 DNA is TGTGCCAGCAGCTTCGGGAGGGGGGATGGCTACACCTTC. Amino acids: CASSFGRGDGYTF.

The V gene is TRBV10-2, the J gene TRBJ1-5; a possible D gene is TRBD1 (6 bases). CDR3 length: 14 amino acids. Germline V lookup: CDR1 WSHSY, CDR2 SAAADI. V was clipped by 4 bases and J by 7 bases, with 14 bases between them. CDR3 DNA sequence: TGCGCCAGCAGTGCCTACAGGGTAGGGCAGCCCCAGCATTTT. This codes for CASSAYRVGQPQHF.

The V and J genes are TRBV6-5 and TRBJ1-2; D gene uncertain. Trimming left V 2 bases short and J 2 bases short, with 6 bases between. Looked up from germline, CDR1 is MNHEY and CDR2 is SVGAGI. The length of the CDR3 is 13 residues. This CDR3 is CASSYTLNYGYTF. The CDR3, as DNA: TGTGCCAGCAGTTACACACTAAACTATGGCTACACCTTC.

The genes are TRBV3-1 (or the pseudogene TRBV3-2) and TRBJ1-3; weak D call: TRBD1 (5 bases). The germline gives CDR1 LGHDT, CDR2 YNNKEL (reference sequence). The ends were cut back, 2 bases at V and 0 bases at J, with 11 bases in the middle. The length of the CDR3 is 16 residues. The CDR3: CASSQPRGSSGNTIYF. DNA of the CDR3: TGTGCCAGCAGCCAACCCCGGGGGAGCTCTGGAAACACCATATATTTT.

The gene calls are TRBV18 and TRBJ1-4, with 7 bases identical to TRBD1. Unmatched junction bases numbered 7, after V lost 6 bases and J lost 0 bases. CDR3 size: 16 residues. Looked up from germline, CDR1 is KGHSH and CDR2 is LQKENI. CDR3 DNA sequence: TGTGCCAGCTCGCGACAGGGACTAGCAACTAATGAAAAACTGTTTTTT. Amino acids: CASSRQGLATNEKLFF. Variable domain in full (rest from reference TRBV18 and TRBJ1-4): NAGVMQNPRHLVRRRGQEARLRCSPMKGHSHVYWYRQLPEEGLKFMVYLQKENIIDESGMPKERFSAEFPKEGPSILRIQQVVRGDSAAYFCASSRQGLATNEKLFFGSGTQLSVL.

This chain joins TRBV6-5 and TRBJ1-6, with a possible D match to TRBD1 (6 bases). Germline lookup yields CDR1 MNHEY and CDR2 SVGAGI. V lost 4 bases and J 10 bases, leaving 14 bases between the germline ends. This CDR3 comprises 14 residues. CDR3 sequence reads: CASSSGTTNSPLHF. In nucleotides, the CDR3 is TGTGCCAGCAGTTCCGGGACAACGAACTCACCCCTCCACTTT.

The DNA of the CDR3 is TGTGCCAGCAGTTTAGGTGACAGCAACTACGAGCAGTACTTC. This encodes CASSLGDSNYEQYF. The chain has TRBV27 and TRBJ2-7, with D perhaps TRBD1 (5 bases). V was pared by 2 bases and J by 3 bases, with 11 bases between. The CDR3 covers 14 residues. Germline V gene sequence: CDR1 MNHEY, CDR2 SMNVEV (reference sequence).

The gene calls are TRBV7-9 and TRBJ1-2; tentatively, D is TRBD1 (5 bases). V was trimmed by 10 bases and J by 2 bases, leaving 17 bases between them. Germline lookup yields CDR1 SEHNR and CDR2 FQNEAQ (reference sequence). The CDR3 is made up of 14 amino acids. The DNA for the CDR3 is TGTGCCACTAGGGACCGGGGGGGGAACTATGGCTACACCTTC. Translated, it gives CATRDRGGNYGYTF.

The gene calls are TRBV18 and TRBJ1-1; a weak D match, TRBD1 (5 bases). Germline V gene data show CDR1 as KGHSH and CDR2 as LQKENI. The CDR3 is 12 residues long. Trimming removed 3 bases at V and 10 bases at J, with 12 bases between. The CDR3 DNA reads as TGTGCCAGCTCACCTCAGGGTTTCGGAGCTTTCTTT. Translated, it gives CASSPQGFGAFF.

The rearrangement uses TRBV3-1 (or the pseudogene TRBV3-2) and TRBJ1-6, with a tentative D call TRBD1 (5 bases). The germline V gene encodes CDR1 LGHDT and CDR2 YNNKEL (reference sequence). Deletions cut 1 base from V and 15 bases from J, with 10 bases between. This CDR3 is 12 amino acids long. The CDR3 nucleotides read TGTGCCAGCAGCCAAGCAGGGCAGCTCCTCCACTTT. This translates into CASSQAGQLLHF.

V is TRBV19 and J is TRBJ1-1; D not certain. Germline assignment: CDR1 LNHDA and CDR2 SQIVND (reference sequence). The V end was cut by 5 bases, the J end by 1 base, with 23 bases between. This CDR3 spans 18 amino acids. CDR3 loop: CASSFSDAFEGRNTEAFF. The DNA for the CDR3 is TGTGCCAGTAGTTTCTCGGACGCGTTCGAAGGGAGGAACACTGAAGCTTTCTTT.

The chain links TRBV7-8 to TRBJ2-1; D unclear. CDR1 and CDR2 from the germline V gene are SGHVS and FQNEAQ. The CDR3 totals 14 residues. Deletions cut 1 base from V and 7 bases from J, with 11 bases between. As DNA, the CDR3 is TGTGCCAGCAGCTTAGTAGACTGGCTTAATGAGCAGTTCTTC. Translation gives CASSLVDWLNEQFF.

Of note for this clone: One end of the junction varies from germline; a read error may be responsible. The chain couples TRBV3-1 (or the pseudogene TRBV3-2) to TRBJ1-2; 9 bases are shared with TRBD1. The CDR3 totals 14 residues. Germline V gene lookup returns CDR1 LGHDT and CDR2 YNNKEL (reference sequence). CDR3 nucleotides: TGTGCCAGCAGCCAAGGATTGGGACAGGGATCGGTCCTCTTC. It is translated as CASSQGLGQGSVLF.

This clone was seen more than once but under ten times. Distinct nucleotide sequences in the sample also encode this CDR3. J is TRBJ2-1 and V is TRBV15, with TRBD2 matching over 8 bases. CDR1 and CDR2 (germline): LNHNV, YYDKDF (reference sequence). Germline trimming cut 0 bases from V and 7 bases from J; bases unmatched to any gene: 5. There are 15 residues in the CDR3. CDR3 nucleotide sequence: TGTGCCACCAGCAGAGATCTAGCGGGCGGAAATGAGCAGTTCTTC. Amino acids: CATSRDLAGGNEQFF.

The gene calls are TRBV7-4 and TRBJ1-3, with D uncertain. The V end was cut by 3 bases, the J end by 2 bases, with 17 bases between. The CDR3 totals 17 residues. CDR1 is SGHVT and CDR2 is SQSDAQ in the germline V gene. Written as DNA, the CDR3 is TGTGCCAGCAGCTTGCGGATGGCGGGGATCCCTGGAAACACCATATATTTT. It encodes CASSLRMAGIPGNTIYF.

The chain employs TRBV7-3 and TRBJ2-5; TRBD2 matches at 14 bases. This CDR3 is 16 amino acids long. Germline lookup yields CDR1 SGHTA and CDR2 FQGTGA. J was trimmed by 4 bases and V by 5 bases; bases with no gene match: 6. CDR3 residues: CASSPGLAGGRETQYF. For the CDR3, the DNA is TGTGCCAGCAGCCCTGGACTAGCGGGGGGTAGAGAGACCCAGTACTTC.

V gene TRBV10-3 combines with J gene TRBJ2-5, with 11 bases identical to TRBD2. V lost 2 bases to trimming and J lost 1 base; unmatched junction nucleotides: 3. Looked up from germline, CDR1 is ENHRY and CDR2 is SYGVKD. The CDR3 covers 16 residues. In DNA, the CDR3 is TGTGCCATCAGTGAGGCGACTAGCGGGGCCCAAGAGACCCAGTACTTC. This translates into CAISEATSGAQETQYF.

This rearrangement joins TRBV7-2 to TRBJ2-7; 7 bases fit TRBD1. V was clipped by 3 bases and J by 2 bases; unmatched bases: 4. Germline V gene data show CDR1 as SGHTA and CDR2 as FQGNSA. This CDR3 is built from 14 residues. CDR3 protein: CASSFRTGPYEQYF. Here the CDR3 DNA reads TGTGCCAGCAGCTTCCGGACAGGTCCCTACGAGCAGTACTTC.

Regarding this clone: This sample includes further DNA sequences coding for the same CDR3. This chain joins TRBV18 and TRBJ2-1, with D tentatively TRBD2 (7 bases). The germline gives CDR1 KGHSH, CDR2 LQKENI. The CDR3 has 12 residues. Trimming took off 3 bases at V and 8 bases at J, with 8 bases between the two ends. The CDR3 loop reads CASSPGGHEQFF. The CDR3 coding sequence is TGTGCCAGCTCACCGGGGGGGCATGAGCAGTTCTTC.